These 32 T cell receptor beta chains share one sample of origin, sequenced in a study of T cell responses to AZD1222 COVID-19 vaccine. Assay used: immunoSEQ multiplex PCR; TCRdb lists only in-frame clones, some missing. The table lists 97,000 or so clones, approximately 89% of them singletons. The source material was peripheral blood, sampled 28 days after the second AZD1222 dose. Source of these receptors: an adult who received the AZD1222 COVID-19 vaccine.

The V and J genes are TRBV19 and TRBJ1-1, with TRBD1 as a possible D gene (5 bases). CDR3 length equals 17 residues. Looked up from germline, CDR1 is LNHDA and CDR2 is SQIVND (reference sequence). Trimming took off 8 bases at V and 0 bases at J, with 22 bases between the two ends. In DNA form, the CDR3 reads TGTGCCAGTCGCGACGACAGACTAACCTTCATGAACACTGAAGCTTTCTTT. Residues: CASRDDRLTFMNTEAFF.

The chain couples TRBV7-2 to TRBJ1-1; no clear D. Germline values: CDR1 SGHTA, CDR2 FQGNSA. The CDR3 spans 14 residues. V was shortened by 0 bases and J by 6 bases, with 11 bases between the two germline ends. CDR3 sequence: CASSLALGGSEAFF. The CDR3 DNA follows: TGTGCCAGCAGCTTAGCGCTCGGCGGTTCTGAAGCTTTCTTT.

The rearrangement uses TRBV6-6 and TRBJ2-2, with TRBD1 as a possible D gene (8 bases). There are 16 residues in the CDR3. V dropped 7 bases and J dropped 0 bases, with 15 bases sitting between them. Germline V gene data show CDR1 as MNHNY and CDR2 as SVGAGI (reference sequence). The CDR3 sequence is CASKSTGGANTGELFF. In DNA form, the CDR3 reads TGTGCCAGCAAAAGTACAGGGGGGGCGAACACCGGGGAGCTGTTTTTT.

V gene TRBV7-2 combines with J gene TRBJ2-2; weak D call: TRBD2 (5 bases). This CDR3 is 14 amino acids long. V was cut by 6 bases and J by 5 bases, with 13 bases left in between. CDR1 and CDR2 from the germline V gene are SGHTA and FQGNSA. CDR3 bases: TGTGCCAGCAGGCTTACCACGGGGACCGGGGAGCTGTTTTTT. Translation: CASRLTTGTGELFF.

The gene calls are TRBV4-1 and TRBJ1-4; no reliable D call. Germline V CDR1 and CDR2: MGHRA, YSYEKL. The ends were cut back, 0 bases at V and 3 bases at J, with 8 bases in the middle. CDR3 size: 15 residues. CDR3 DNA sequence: TGCGCCAGCAGCCAAGATTCGGACCCTAATGAAAAACTGTTTTTT. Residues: CASSQDSDPNEKLFF.

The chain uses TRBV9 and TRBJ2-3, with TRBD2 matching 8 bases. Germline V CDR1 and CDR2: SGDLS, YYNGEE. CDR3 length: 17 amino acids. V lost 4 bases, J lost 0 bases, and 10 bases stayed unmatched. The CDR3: CASSSARGGRSTDTQYF. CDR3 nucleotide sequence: TGTGCCAGCAGCTCTGCGAGGGGCGGGAGGAGCACAGATACGCAGTATTTT. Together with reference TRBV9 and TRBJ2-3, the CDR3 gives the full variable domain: DSGVTQTPKHLITATGQRVTLRCSPRSGDLSVYWYQQSLDQGLQFLIQYYNGEERAKGNILERFSAQQFPDLHSELNLSSLELGDSALYFCASSSARGGRSTDTQYFGPGTRLTVL.

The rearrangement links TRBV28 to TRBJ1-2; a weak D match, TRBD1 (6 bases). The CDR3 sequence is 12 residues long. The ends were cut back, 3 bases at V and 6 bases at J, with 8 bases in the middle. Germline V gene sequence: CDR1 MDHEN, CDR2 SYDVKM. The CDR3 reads CASSLSGDGYTF. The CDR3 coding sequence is TGTGCCAGCAGTTTGTCAGGGGATGGCTACACCTTC.

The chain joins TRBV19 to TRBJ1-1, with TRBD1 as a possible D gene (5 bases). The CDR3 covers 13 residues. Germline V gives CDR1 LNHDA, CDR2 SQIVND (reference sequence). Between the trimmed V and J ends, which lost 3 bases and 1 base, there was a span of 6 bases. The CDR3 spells CASSMQGNTEAFF. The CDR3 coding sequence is TGTGCCAGTAGTATGCAGGGGAACACTGAAGCTTTCTTT.

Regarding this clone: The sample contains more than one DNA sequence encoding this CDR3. The CDR3 spells CASSLFTGASPRGQYF. DNA of the CDR3: TGTGCCAGCAGCTTATTTACCGGGGCTAGCCCTCGGGGGCAGTACTTC. This chain links TRBV5-8 with TRBJ2-7; D is possibly TRBD1 or TRBD2 (5 bases each). This CDR3 contains 16 residues. V lost 2 bases, J lost 9 bases, and 24 bases lay in between. From germline, CDR1 is SGHTS and CDR2 YDEGEE.

The CDR3 reads CASSERQGGEKLFF. The CDR3 DNA follows: TGTGCCAGCAGTGAAAGGCAGGGAGGGGAAAAACTGTTTTTT. This chain uses TRBV6-1 with TRBJ1-4; D perhaps matches TRBD1 (5 bases). V lost 2 bases to trimming and J lost 8 bases, with 12 bases between them. This CDR3 is built from 14 residues. The germline V gene encodes CDR1 MNHNS and CDR2 SASEGT.

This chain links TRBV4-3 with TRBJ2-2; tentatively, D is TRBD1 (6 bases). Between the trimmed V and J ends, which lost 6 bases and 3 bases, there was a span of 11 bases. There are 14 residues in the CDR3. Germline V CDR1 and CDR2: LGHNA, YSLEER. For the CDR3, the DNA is TGCGCCAGCAGGAGGGACACCGACACCGGGGAGCTGTTTTTT. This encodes CASRRDTDTGELFF.

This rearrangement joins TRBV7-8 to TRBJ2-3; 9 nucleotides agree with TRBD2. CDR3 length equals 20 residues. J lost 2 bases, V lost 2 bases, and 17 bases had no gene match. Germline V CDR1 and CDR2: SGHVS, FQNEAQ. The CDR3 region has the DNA TGTGCCAGCAGCTTACCTCCGGGACTAGCAGGTCTAATTGACACAGATACGCAGTATTTT. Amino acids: CASSLPPGLAGLIDTDTQYF.

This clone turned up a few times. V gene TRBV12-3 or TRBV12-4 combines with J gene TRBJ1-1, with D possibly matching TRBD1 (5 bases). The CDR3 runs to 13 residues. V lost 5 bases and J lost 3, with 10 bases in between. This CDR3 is CASSLREHTEAFF. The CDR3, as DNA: TGTGCCAGCAGTCTCAGGGAGCACACTGAAGCTTTCTTT.

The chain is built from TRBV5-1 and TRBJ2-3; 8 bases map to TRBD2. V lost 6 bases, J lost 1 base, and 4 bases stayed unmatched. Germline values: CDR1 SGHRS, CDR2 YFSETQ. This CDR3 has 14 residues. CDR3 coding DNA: TGCGCCAGCAATTGGCGGGAGGGCACAGATACGCAGTATTTT. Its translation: CASNWREGTDTQYF.

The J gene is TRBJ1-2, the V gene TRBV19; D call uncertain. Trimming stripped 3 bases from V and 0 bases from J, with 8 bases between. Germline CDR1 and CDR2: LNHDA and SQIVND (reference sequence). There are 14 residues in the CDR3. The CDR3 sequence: CASSIDGANYGYTF. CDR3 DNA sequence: TGTGCCAGTAGTATTGATGGCGCTAACTATGGCTACACCTTC.

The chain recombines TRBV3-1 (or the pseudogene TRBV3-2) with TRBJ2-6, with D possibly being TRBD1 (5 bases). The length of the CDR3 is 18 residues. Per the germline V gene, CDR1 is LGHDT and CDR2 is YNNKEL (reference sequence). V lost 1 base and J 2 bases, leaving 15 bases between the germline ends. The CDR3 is CASSQGREGVTGANVLTF. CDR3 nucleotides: TGTGCCAGCAGCCAAGGCAGGGAAGGGGTTACTGGGGCCAACGTCCTGACTTTC.

CDR3 sequence reads: CASSAAGPAYNGYTF. The DNA for the CDR3 is TGTGCCAGCAGCGCCGCAGGCCCCGCCTATAATGGCTACACCTTC. This rearrangement joins TRBV5-4 to TRBJ1-2; D uncertain. CDR1 is SGHNT, CDR2 YYREEE, per germline (reference sequence). With 4 bases removed from V and 6 bases from J, the gap between germline ends came to 19 bases. The length of the CDR3 is 15 residues.

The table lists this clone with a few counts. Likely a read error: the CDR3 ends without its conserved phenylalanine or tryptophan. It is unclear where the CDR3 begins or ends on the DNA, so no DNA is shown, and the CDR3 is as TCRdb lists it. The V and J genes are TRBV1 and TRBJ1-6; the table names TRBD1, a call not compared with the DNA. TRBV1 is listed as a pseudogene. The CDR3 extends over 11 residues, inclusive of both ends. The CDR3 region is CTSSPQGFGTV.

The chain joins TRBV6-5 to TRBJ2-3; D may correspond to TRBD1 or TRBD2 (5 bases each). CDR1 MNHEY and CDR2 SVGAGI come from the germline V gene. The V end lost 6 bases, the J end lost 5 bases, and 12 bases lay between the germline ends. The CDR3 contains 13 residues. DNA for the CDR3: TGTGCCAGCAGCAGGGACGGAATAGATACGCAGTATTTT. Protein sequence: CASSRDGIDTQYF.

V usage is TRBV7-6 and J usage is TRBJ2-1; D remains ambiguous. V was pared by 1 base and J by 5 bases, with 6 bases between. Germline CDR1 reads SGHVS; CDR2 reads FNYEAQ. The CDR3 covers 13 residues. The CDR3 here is CASSLVRDNEQFF. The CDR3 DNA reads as TGTGCCAGCAGCTTAGTCCGCGACAATGAGCAGTTCTTC. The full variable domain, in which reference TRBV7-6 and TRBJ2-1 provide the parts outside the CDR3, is GAGVSQSPRYKVTKRGQDVALRCDPISGHVSLYWYRQALGQGPEFLTYFNYEAQQDKSGLPNDRFSAERPEGSISTLTIQRTEQRDSAMYRCASSLVRDNEQFFGPGTRLTVL.

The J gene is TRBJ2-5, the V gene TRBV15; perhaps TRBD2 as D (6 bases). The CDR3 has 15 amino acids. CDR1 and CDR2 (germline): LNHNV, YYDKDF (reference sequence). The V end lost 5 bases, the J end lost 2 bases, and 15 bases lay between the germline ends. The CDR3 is CATSVSALAQETQYF. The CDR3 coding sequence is TGTGCCACCAGCGTATCCGCACTAGCACAAGAGACCCAGTACTTC.

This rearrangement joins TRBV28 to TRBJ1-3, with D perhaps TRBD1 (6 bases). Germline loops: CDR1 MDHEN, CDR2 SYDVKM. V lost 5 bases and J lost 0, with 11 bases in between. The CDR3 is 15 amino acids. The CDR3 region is CASSLHRASGNTIYF. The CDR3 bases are TGTGCCAGCAGTCTCCACAGGGCCTCTGGAAACACCATATATTTT. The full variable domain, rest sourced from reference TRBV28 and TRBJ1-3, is DVKVTQSSRYLVKRTGEKVFLECVQDMDHENMFWYRQDPGLGLRLIYFSYDVKMKEKGDIPEGYSVSREKKERFSLILESASTNQTSMYLCASSLHRASGNTIYFGEGSWLTVV.

The CDR3 sequence is CASSWKLRAFF. The DNA of the CDR3 is TGTGCCAGCAGTTGGAAACTGCGGGCTTTCTTT. This chain links TRBV28 with TRBJ1-1, with D uncertain. The germline V gene has CDR1 MDHEN and CDR2 SYDVKM. V lost 4 bases and J lost 11, with 11 bases in between. The CDR3 consists of 11 residues. Using reference TRBV28 and TRBJ1-1 for the parts outside the CDR3, the full variable domain is DVKVTQSSRYLVKRTGEKVFLECVQDMDHENMFWYRQDPGLGLRLIYFSYDVKMKEKGDIPEGYSVSREKKERFSLILESASTNQTSMYLCASSWKLRAFFGQGTRLTVV.

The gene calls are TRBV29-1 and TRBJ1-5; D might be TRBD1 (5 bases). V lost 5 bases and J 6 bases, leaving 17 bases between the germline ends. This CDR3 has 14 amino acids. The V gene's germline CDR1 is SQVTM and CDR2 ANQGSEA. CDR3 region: CSVIGGDLGQPQHF. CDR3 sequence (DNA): TGCAGCGTTATCGGGGGGGACTTGGGTCAGCCCCAGCATTTT.

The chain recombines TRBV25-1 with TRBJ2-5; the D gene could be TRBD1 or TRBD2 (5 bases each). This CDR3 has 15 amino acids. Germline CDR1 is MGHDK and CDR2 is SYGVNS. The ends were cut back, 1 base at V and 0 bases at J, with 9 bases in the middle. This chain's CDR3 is CASSEFRGNQETQYF. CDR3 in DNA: TGTGCCAGCAGTGAATTCCGGGGCAACCAAGAGACCCAGTACTTC.

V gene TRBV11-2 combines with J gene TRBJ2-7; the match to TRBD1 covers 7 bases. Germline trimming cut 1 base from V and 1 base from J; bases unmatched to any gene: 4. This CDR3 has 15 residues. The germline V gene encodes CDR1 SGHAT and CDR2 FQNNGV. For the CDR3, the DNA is TGTGCCAGCAGCTTAGTGGACAGGTTTTCCTACGAGCAGTACTTC. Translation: CASSLVDRFSYEQYF.

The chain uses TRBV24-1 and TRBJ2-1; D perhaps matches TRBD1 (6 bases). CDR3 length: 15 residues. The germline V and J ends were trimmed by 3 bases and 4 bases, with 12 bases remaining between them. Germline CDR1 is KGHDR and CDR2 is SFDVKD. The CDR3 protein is CATSDLGTGYNEQFF. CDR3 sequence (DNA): TGTGCCACCAGTGATCTGGGCACAGGGTACAATGAGCAGTTCTTC.

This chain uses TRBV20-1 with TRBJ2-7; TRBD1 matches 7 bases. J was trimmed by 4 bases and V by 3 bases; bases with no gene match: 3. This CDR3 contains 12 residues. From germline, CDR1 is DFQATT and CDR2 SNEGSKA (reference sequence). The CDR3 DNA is TGCAGTGCTAGTAACAGGGGATACGAGCAGTACTTC. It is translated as CSASNRGYEQYF.

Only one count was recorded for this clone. The CDR3: CASAGSRVSGEQYF. CDR3 DNA: TGTGCCAGCGCGGGGAGCAGGGTAAGTGGCGAGCAGTACTTC. The chain is built from TRBV28 and TRBJ2-7; perhaps TRBD2 as D (6 bases). V was shortened by 8 bases and J by 6 bases, with 20 bases between the two germline ends. The germline V gene encodes CDR1 MDHEN and CDR2 SYDVKM. The CDR3 consists of 14 residues.

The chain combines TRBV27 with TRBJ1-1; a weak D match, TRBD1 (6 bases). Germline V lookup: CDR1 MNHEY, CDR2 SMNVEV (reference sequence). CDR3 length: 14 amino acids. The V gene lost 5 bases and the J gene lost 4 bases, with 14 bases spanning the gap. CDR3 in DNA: TGTGCCAGCAGTGAGGGGGTACGAAGCACTGAAGCTTTCTTT. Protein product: CASSEGVRSTEAFF.

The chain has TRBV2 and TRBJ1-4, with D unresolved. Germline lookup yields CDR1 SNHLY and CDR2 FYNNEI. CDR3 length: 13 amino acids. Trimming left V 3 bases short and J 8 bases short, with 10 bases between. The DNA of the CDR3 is TGTGCCAGCAGTGAGGAGCGTCGAGAAAAACTGTTTTTT. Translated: CASSEERREKLFF.

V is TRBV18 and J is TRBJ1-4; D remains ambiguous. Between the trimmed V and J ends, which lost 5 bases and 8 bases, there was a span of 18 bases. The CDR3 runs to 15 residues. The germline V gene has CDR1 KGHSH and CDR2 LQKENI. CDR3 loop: CASSFSGSGGEKLFF. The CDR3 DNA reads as TGTGCCAGCTCATTTTCGGGTTCAGGAGGAGAAAAACTGTTTTTT. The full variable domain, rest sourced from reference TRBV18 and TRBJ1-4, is NAGVMQNPRHLVRRRGQEARLRCSPMKGHSHVYWYRQLPEEGLKFMVYLQKENIIDESGMPKERFSAEFPKEGPSILRIQQVVRGDSAAYFCASSFSGSGGEKLFFGSGTQLSVL.